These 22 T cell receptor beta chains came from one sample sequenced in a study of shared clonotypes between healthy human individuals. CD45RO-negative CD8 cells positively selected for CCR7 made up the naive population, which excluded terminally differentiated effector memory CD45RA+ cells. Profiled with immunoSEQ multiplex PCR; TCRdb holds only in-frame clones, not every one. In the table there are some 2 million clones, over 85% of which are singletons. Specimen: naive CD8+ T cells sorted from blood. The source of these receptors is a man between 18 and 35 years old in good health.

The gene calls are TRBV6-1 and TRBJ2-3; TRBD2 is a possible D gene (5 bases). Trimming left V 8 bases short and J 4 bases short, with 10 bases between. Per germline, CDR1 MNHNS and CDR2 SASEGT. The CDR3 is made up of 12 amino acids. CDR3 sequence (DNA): TGTGCCAGCGTAGGAGGCCCAGATACGCAGTATTTT. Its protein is CASVGGPDTQYF.

This CDR3 reads CASSLATSTYEQYF. In nucleotides, the CDR3 is TGTGCCAGCAGCTTAGCCACTTCTACCTACGAGCAGTACTTC. The chain links TRBV7-9 to TRBJ2-7; D is ambiguous. CDR1 is SEHNR, CDR2 FQNEAQ, per germline (reference sequence). V was cut by 0 bases and J by 2 bases, with 8 bases left in between. The CDR3 consists of 14 residues. Together with reference TRBV7-9 and TRBJ2-7, the CDR3 gives the full variable domain: DTGVSQNPRHKITKRGQNVTFRCDPISEHNRLYWYRQTLGQGPEFLTYFQNEAQLEKSRLLSDRFSAERPKGSFSTLEIQRTEQGDSAMYLCASSLATSTYEQYFGPGTRLTVT.

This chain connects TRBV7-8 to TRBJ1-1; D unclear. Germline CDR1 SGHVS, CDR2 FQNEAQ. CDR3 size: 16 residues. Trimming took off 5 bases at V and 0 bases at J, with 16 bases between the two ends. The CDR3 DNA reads TGTGCCAGCAGCCCCTACGAGGGCTACATGAACACTGAAGCTTTCTTT. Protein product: CASSPYEGYMNTEAFF. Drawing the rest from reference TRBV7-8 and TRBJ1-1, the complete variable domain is GAGVSQSPRYKVAKRGQDVALRCDPISGHVSLFWYQQALGQGPEFLTYFQNEAQLDKSGLPSDRFFAERPEGSVSTLKIQRTQQEDSAVYLCASSPYEGYMNTEAFFGQGTRLTVV.

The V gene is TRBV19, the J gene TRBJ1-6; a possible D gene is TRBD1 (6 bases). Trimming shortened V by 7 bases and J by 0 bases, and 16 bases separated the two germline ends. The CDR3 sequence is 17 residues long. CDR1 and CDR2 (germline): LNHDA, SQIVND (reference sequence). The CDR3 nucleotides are TGTGCCAGTACTGAAGGGACACGGAGCTCCTATAATTCACCCCTCCACTTT. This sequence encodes CASTEGTRSSYNSPLHF.

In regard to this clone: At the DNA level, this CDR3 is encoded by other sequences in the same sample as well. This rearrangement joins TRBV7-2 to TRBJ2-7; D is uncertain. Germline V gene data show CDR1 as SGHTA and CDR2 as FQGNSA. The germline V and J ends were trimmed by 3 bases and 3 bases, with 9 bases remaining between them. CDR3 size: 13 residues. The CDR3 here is CASSLGWGYEQYF. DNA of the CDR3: TGTGCCAGCAGCTTGGGGTGGGGCTACGAGCAGTACTTC.

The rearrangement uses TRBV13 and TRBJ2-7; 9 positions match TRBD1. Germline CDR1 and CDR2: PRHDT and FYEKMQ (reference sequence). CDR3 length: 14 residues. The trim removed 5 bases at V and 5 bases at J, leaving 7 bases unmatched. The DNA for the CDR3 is TGTGCCAGCAGCATCAGGACAGGGGTTGACGAGCAGTACTTC. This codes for CASSIRTGVDEQYF.

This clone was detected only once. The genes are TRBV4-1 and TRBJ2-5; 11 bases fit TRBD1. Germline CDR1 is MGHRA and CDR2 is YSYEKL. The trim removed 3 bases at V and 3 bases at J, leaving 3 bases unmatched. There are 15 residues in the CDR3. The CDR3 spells CASSHGTGGEETQYF. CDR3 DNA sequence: TGCGCCAGCAGCCACGGGACAGGGGGAGAAGAGACCCAGTACTTC.

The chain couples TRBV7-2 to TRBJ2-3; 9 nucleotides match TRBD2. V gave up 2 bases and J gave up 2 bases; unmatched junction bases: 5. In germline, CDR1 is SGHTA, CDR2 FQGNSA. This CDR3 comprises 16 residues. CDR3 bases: TGTGCCAGCAGCTTACTAGCGGGGACACACACAGATACGCAGTATTTT. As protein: CASSLLAGTHTDTQYF.

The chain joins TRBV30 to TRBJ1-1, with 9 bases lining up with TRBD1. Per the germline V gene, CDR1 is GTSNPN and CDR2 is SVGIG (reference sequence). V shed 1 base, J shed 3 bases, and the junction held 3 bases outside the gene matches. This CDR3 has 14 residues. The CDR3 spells CAWSEQGADTEAFF. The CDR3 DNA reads TGTGCCTGGAGTGAACAGGGGGCGGACACTGAAGCTTTCTTT.

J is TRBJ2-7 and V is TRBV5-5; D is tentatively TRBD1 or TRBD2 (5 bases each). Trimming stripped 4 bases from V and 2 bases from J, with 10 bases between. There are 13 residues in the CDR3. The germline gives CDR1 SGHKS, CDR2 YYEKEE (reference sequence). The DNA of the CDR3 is TGTGCCAGCAGCGGGGACCTACCCTACGAGCAGTACTTC. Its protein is CASSGDLPYEQYF.

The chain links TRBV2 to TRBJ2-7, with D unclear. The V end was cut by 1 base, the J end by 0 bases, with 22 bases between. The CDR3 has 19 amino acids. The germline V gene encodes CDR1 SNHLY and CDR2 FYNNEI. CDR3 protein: CASSEGPGGLSSSSYEQYF. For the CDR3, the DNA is TGTGCCAGCAGTGAAGGCCCGGGTGGTCTCAGCTCAAGCTCCTACGAGCAGTACTTC. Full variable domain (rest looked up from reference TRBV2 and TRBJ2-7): EPEVTQTPSHQVTQMGQEVILRCVPISNHLYFYWYRQILGQKVEFLVSFYNNEISEKSEIFDDQFSVERPDGSNFTLKIRSTKLEDSAMYFCASSEGPGGLSSSSYEQYFGPGTRLTVT.

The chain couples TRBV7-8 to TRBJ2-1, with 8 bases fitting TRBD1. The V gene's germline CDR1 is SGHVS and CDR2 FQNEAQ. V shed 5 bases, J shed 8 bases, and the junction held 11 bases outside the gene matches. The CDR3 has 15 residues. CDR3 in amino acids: CASSQLDRVSDEQFF. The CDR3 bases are TGTGCCAGCAGCCAGCTGGACAGGGTGAGCGATGAGCAGTTCTTC.

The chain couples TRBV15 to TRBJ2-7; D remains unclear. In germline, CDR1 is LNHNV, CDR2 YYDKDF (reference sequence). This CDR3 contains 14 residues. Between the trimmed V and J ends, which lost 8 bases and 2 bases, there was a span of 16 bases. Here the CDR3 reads CATQKDLPAYEQYF. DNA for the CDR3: TGTGCCACCCAGAAGGACCTCCCGGCCTACGAGCAGTACTTC. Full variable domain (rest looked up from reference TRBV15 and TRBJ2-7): DAMVIQNPRYQVTQFGKPVTLSCSQTLNHNVMYWYQQKSSQAPKLLFHYYDKDFNNEADTPDNFQSRRPNTSFCFLDIRSPGLGDTAMYLCATQKDLPAYEQYFGPGTRLTVT.

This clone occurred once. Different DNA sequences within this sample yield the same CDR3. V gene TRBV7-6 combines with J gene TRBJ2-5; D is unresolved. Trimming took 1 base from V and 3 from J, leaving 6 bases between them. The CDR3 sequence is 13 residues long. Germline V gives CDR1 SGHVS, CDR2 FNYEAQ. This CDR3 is CASSLDGEETQYF. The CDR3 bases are TGTGCCAGCAGCTTAGACGGCGAAGAGACCCAGTACTTC.

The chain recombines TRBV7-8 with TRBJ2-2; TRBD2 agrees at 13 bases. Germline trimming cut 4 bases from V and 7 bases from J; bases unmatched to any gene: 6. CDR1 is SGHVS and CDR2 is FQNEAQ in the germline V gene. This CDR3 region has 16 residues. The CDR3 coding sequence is TGTGCCAGCAGCTCGGGACTAGCGGGAACCTACGGGGAGCTGTTTTTT. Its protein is CASSSGLAGTYGELFF.

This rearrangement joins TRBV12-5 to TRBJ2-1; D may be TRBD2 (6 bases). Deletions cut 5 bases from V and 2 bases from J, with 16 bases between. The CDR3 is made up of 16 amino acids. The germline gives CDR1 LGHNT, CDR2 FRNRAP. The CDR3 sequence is CASGPRAGSPYNEQFF. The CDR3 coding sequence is TGTGCTAGTGGTCCCCGAGCCGGGAGCCCCTACAATGAGCAGTTCTTC.

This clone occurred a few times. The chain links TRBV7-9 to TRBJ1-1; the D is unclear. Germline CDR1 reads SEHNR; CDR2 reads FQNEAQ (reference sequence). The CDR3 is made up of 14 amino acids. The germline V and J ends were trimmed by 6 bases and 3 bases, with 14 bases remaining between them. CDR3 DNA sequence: TGTGCCAGCAGGTCCTGGAGCGTTGACACTGAAGCTTTCTTT. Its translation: CASRSWSVDTEAFF.

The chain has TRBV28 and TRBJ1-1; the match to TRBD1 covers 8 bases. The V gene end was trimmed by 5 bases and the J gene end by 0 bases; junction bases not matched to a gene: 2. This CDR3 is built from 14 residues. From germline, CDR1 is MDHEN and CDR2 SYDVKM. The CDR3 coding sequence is TGTGCCAGCAGTCACAGGGGGATGAACACTGAAGCTTTCTTT. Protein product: CASSHRGMNTEAFF.

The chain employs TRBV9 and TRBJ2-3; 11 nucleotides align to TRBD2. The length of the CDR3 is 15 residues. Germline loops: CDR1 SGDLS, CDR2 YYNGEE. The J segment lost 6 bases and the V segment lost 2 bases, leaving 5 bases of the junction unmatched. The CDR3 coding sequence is TGTGCCAGCAGCGTTACTAGCGGGAGCTTGGATACGCAGTATTTT. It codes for CASSVTSGSLDTQYF.

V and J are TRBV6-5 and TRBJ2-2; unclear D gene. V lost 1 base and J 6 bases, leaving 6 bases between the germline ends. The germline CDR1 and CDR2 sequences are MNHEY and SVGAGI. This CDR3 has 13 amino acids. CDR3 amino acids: CASSYFRPGELFF. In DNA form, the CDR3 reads TGTGCCAGCAGTTACTTTAGGCCCGGGGAGCTGTTTTTT.

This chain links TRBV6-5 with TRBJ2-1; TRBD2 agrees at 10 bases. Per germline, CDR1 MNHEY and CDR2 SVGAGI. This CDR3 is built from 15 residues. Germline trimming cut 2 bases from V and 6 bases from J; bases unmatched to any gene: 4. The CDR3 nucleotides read TGTGCCAGCAGTTACAGCGGGGGGGCCGGCAATGAGCAGTTCTTC. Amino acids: CASSYSGGAGNEQFF.

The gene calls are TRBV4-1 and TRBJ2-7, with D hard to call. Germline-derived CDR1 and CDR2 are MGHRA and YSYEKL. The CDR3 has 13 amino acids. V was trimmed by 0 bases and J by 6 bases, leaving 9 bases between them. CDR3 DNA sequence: TGCGCCAGCAGCCAAGAGGCCTTGGGCGAGCAGTACTTC. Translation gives CASSQEALGEQYF.